This is a list of T cell receptor beta chains from one sample in a study of blood T cell repertoires in COVID-19. Assay: immunoSEQ multiplex PCR; the TCRdb copy retains only in-frame clones and omits some. The data contain tens of thousands of clones, around 87% of them singletons. Sequenced sample: peripheral blood. The receptors were sampled from a man in his forties with COVID-19, enrolled during active disease. CDR3s include the opening cysteine and the closing phenylalanine or tryptophan. D genes are given only for firm matches.

J gene: TRBJ2-5; D gene: NA; V gene: TRBV5-1; CDR3 protein: CATAGRRETQYF
J gene: TRBJ1-3; D gene: TRBD1; V gene: TRBV30; CDR3 protein: CAWSGQGAIGNTIYF
J gene: TRBJ2-3; D gene: TRBD2; V gene: TRBV3-1/TRBV3-2; CDR3 protein: CASSLSTSGALGTDTQYF
J gene: TRBJ1-1; D gene: NA; V gene: TRBV2; CDR3 protein: CASRTEASTPEAFF
J gene: TRBJ1-2; D gene: TRBD1; V gene: TRBV15; CDR3 protein: CATRGTGDNYGYTF
J gene: TRBJ1-2; D gene: NA; V gene: TRBV9; CDR3 protein: CASSVVDGYTF
J gene: TRBJ1-5; D gene: NA; V gene: TRBV30; CDR3 protein: CAWALGPDQPQHF
J gene: TRBJ2-2; D gene: TRBD1; V gene: TRBV4-1; CDR3 protein: CASSKDRVTGELFF
J gene: TRBJ1-3; D gene: NA; V gene: TRBV3-1/TRBV3-2; CDR3 protein: CASSQETGFGNTIYF
J gene: TRBJ1-5; D gene: TRBD1; V gene: TRBV27; CDR3 protein: CASRTRQGGNQPQHF
J gene: TRBJ1-1; D gene: TRBD1; V gene: TRBV29-1; CDR3 protein: CSVDRPRGQAEAFF
J gene: TRBJ1-5; D gene: NA; V gene: TRBV12-3/TRBV12-4; CDR3 protein: CASSFFRNQPQHF
J gene: TRBJ2-3; D gene: NA; V gene: TRBV10-1; CDR3 protein: CASSAQRGTQYF
J gene: TRBJ2-7; D gene: NA; V gene: TRBV7-9; CDR3 protein: CASSRGSYEQYF
J gene: TRBJ1-3; D gene: NA; V gene: TRBV21-1; CDR3 protein: CASSKTPIRRGNTIYF
J gene: TRBJ2-1; D gene: TRBD1; V gene: TRBV29-1; CDR3 protein: CSVRPAPGQASIGNEQFF
J gene: TRBJ2-6; D gene: NA; V gene: TRBV6-6; CDR3 protein: CASSYSQGSGANVLTF
J gene: TRBJ1-6; D gene: NA; V gene: TRBV14; CDR3 protein: CASSQESLRWGDSYNSPLHF
J gene: TRBJ1-2; D gene: NA; V gene: TRBV7-9; CDR3 protein: CASSLERSYGYTF
J gene: TRBJ1-4; D gene: NA; V gene: TRBV5-1; CDR3 protein: CASSLDRGSEKLFF
J gene: TRBJ2-5; D gene: NA; V gene: TRBV5-1; CDR3 protein: CASSPGEAFKTQYF
J gene: TRBJ1-1; D gene: TRBD1; V gene: TRBV29-1; CDR3 protein: CSVQTGGLTEAFF
J gene: TRBJ2-5; D gene: NA; V gene: TRBV3-1/TRBV3-2; CDR3 protein: CASSQGTGSETQYF
J gene: TRBJ2-1; D gene: TRBD2; V gene: TRBV30; CDR3 protein: CAWTRGENEQFF
J gene: TRBJ2-1; D gene: NA; V gene: TRBV19; CDR3 protein: CASSIGHAEQFF
J gene: TRBJ2-1; D gene: NA; V gene: TRBV11-3; CDR3 protein: CASSLGGSSYNEQFF
J gene: TRBJ2-5; D gene: NA; V gene: TRBV30; CDR3 protein: CAWIDGDKTQYF
J gene: TRBJ1-2; D gene: NA; V gene: TRBV6-1; CDR3 protein: CASSEPGNVYGYTF
J gene: TRBJ1-1; D gene: TRBD1; V gene: TRBV27; CDR3 protein: CASSLQRQGANTEAFF
J gene: TRBJ1-1; D gene: NA; V gene: TRBV5-1; CDR3 protein: CASSLDGGDPSTEAFF
J gene: TRBJ1-1; D gene: TRBD1; V gene: TRBV15; CDR3 protein: CATSRGTGGGAFF
J gene: TRBJ2-1; D gene: NA; V gene: TRBV5-1; CDR3 protein: CASSAGQRSSYNEQFF
J gene: TRBJ1-6; D gene: NA; V gene: TRBV2; CDR3 protein: CASSDPEGPLHF
J gene: TRBJ2-3; D gene: TRBD2; V gene: TRBV6-2/TRBV6-3; CDR3 protein: CASSRGLAGGTDTQYF
J gene: TRBJ2-5; D gene: TRBD2; V gene: TRBV4-2; CDR3 protein: CASSQGLAGRGTQYF
J gene: TRBJ1-1; D gene: TRBD1; V gene: TRBV19; CDR3 protein: CASSPRGLTNTEAFF
J gene: TRBJ2-3; D gene: TRBD1; V gene: TRBV4-1; CDR3 protein: CASSRTGDPTDTQYF
J gene: TRBJ1-1; D gene: NA; V gene: TRBV6-5; CDR3 protein: CAAGGTASHRTEAFF
J gene: TRBJ2-2; D gene: NA; V gene: TRBV3-1/TRBV3-2; CDR3 protein: CASSIIPGELFF
J gene: TRBJ1-2; D gene: TRBD1; V gene: TRBV6-1; CDR3 protein: CASSESTGGINYGYTF
J gene: TRBJ2-5; D gene: TRBD2; V gene: TRBV9; CDR3 protein: CASSVFAGGRETQYF
J gene: TRBJ2-5; D gene: TRBD2; V gene: TRBV5-1; CDR3 protein: CASSLRGGGETQYF
J gene: TRBJ2-1; D gene: NA; V gene: TRBV7-2; CDR3 protein: CASSLVRGNEQFF
J gene: TRBJ1-6; D gene: TRBD1; V gene: TRBV4-1; CDR3 protein: CASSRGTGGSNSPLHF
J gene: TRBJ1-5; D gene: NA; V gene: TRBV5-1; CDR3 protein: CASRVDTVGNQPQHF
J gene: TRBJ1-6; D gene: NA; V gene: TRBV19; CDR3 protein: CASRRSSYNSPLHF
J gene: TRBJ2-7; D gene: NA; V gene: TRBV20-1; CDR3 protein: CSARDYYEQYF
J gene: TRBJ1-5; D gene: NA; V gene: TRBV10-2; CDR3 protein: CASSAGGRQPQHF
J gene: TRBJ1-1; D gene: NA; V gene: TRBV5-4; CDR3 protein: CASSLAQLNTEAFF
J gene: TRBJ1-6; D gene: NA; V gene: TRBV5-1; CDR3 protein: CASRQGRVNSPLHF
J gene: TRBJ1-5; D gene: NA; V gene: TRBV28; CDR3 protein: CASKQSNQPQHF
J gene: TRBJ1-2; D gene: TRBD1; V gene: TRBV14; CDR3 protein: CASSQRQGDINGYTF
J gene: TRBJ1-1; D gene: TRBD1; V gene: TRBV18; CDR3 protein: CASSPLGQGDTEAFF
J gene: TRBJ2-3; D gene: NA; V gene: TRBV2; CDR3 protein: CASIQSSTDTQYF
J gene: TRBJ1-2; D gene: NA; V gene: TRBV5-1; CDR3 protein: CASSFEAVSIYGYTF
J gene: TRBJ1-2; D gene: NA; V gene: TRBV6-1; CDR3 protein: CASSDPGTDDGYTF